Below, 21 T cell receptor beta chains from the same sample are listed, as sequenced in a study of blood T cells in healthy people across ages. Through a sample-barcoded 5' primer and a J-beta primer mix, a second PCR was run for roughly 6 to 12 cycles. MiXCR, run by TCRdb on the 5' RACE reads, gives a single entry per CDR3 protein. The repertoire holds roughly 650,000 distinct CDR3 sequences, with approximately 29% as singletons. The sequencing input was blood. All receptors derive from a woman at least 80 years old in good health.

This clonotype was detected many times. V is TRBV12-3 or TRBV12-4 and J is TRBJ1-4; D uncertain. This CDR3 contains 13 residues. The V and J ends lost 3 bases and 3 bases respectively, with 5 bases between them. The CDR3 sequence is CASSFRPNEKLFF. In DNA, the CDR3 is TGTGCCAGCAGTTTCCGACCTAATGAAAAACTGTTTTTT.

With regard to this clonotype: One base away lies a much larger clone, so this may be a sequencing read error. V gene TRBV4-2 combines with J gene TRBJ1-2; the match to TRBD1 covers 11 bases. Germline V gene sequence: CDR1 LGHNA, CDR2 YNFKEQ. This CDR3 is 14 amino acids long. Here the CDR3 DNA reads TGTGCCAGCAGCGGACAGGGGGCGTTCTATGGCTTCACCTTC. It is translated as CASSGQGAFYGFTF.

The V and J genes are TRBV6-5 and TRBJ1-1; TRBD1 matches at 8 bases. V shed 2 bases and J 5 bases; nucleotides not matched to a gene: 7. The CDR3 totals 15 residues. Germline CDR1 reads MNHEY; CDR2 reads SVGAGI. The CDR3 loop reads CASSYVQGARTEAFF. The CDR3 bases are TGTGCCAGCAGTTACGTTCAGGGGGCGCGGACTGAAGCTTTCTTT.

A remark on this clonotype: The junction does not match germline at one end; this may be a read error. The chain is built from TRBV9 and TRBJ2-1; the D gene is possibly TRBD1 (7 bases). CDR1 and CDR2 from the germline V gene are SGDLS and YYNGEE. The CDR3 has 11 amino acids. CDR3 residues: CASSPRGGGGF. CDR3 sequence (DNA): TGTGCCAGCAGCCCCCGAGGAGGGGGCGGATTC. Drawing the rest from reference TRBV9 and TRBJ2-1, the complete variable domain is DSGVTQTPKHLITATGQRVTLRCSPRSGDLSVYWYQQSLDQGLQFLIQYYNGEERAKGNILERFSAQQFPDLHSELNLSSLELGDSALYFCASSPRGGGGFGPGTRLTVL.

This chain links TRBV5-1 with TRBJ1-1; a weak D match, TRBD1 (5 bases). Deletions cut 5 bases from V and 5 bases from J, with 16 bases between. Per the germline V gene, CDR1 is SGHRS and CDR2 is YFSETQ. This CDR3 comprises 14 residues. CDR3 coding DNA: TGCGCCAGCAGGGTTGGCGGTGAGGGGACTGAAGCTTTCTTT. Encoded protein: CASRVGGEGTEAFF.

This clonotype came up many times. CDR3 sequence (DNA): TGTGCCAGCAGACTCGGAGGAGGGATTTCCTATGGCTACACCTTC. It codes for CASRLGGGISYGYTF. This rearrangement joins TRBV6-6 to TRBJ1-2; D is unresolved. V shed 6 bases and J shed 4 bases, with 18 bases lying between them. The germline gives CDR1 MNHNY, CDR2 SVGAGI (reference sequence). The CDR3 length is 15 residues.

This chain uses TRBV5-1 with TRBJ2-4; TRBD2 aligns across 7 bases. TRBJ2-5 matches the DNA end more closely, so the J call is doubtful. Germline V gives CDR1 SGHRS, CDR2 YFSETQ. CDR3 length equals 16 residues. The CDR3 coding sequence is TGCGCCAGCAGCCCTGCCGTGTTTGCGGGGGAAGAGACCCAGTACTTC. Translation gives CASSPAVFAGEETQYF.

The chain joins TRBV5-1 to TRBJ1-4, with a tentative D call TRBD1 (5 bases). Germline CDR1 SGHRS, CDR2 YFSETQ. Trimming took 2 bases from V and 7 from J, leaving 12 bases between them. This CDR3 contains 14 residues. CDR3 residues: CASSFSGGIEKLFF. CDR3 nucleotides: TGCGCCAGCAGCTTCTCGGGGGGGATTGAAAAACTGTTTTTT.

This sequence joins TRBV7-2 and TRBJ2-7, with TRBD1 as a possible D gene (5 bases). Germline CDR1 is SGHTA and CDR2 is FQGNSA. The V end lost 5 bases, the J end lost 5 bases, and 16 bases lay between the germline ends. This CDR3 contains 14 residues. CDR3 in DNA: TGTGCCAGCAGCCCAGGGCGTGTCCGAGACGAGCAGTACTTC. Amino acid sequence: CASSPGRVRDEQYF.

Ten or more counts support this clonotype. The V gene is TRBV27, the J gene TRBJ2-6; D possibly corresponds to TRBD2 (6 bases). Germline V lookup: CDR1 MNHEY, CDR2 SMNVEV (reference sequence). The V gene lost 4 bases and the J gene lost 0 bases, with 13 bases spanning the gap. The CDR3 extends over 17 amino acids. CDR3 coding DNA: TGTGCCAGCAGTTCCCTGGGACTGACCTCTGGGGCCAACGTCCTGACTTTC. It encodes CASSSLGLTSGANVLTF.

The gene calls are TRBV29-1 and TRBJ2-1; D perhaps matches TRBD2 (5 bases). Germline assignment: CDR1 SQVTM and CDR2 ANQGSEA. There are 14 residues in the CDR3. V lost 2 bases and J 5 bases, leaving 13 bases between the germline ends. The CDR3 DNA follows: TGCAGCGTTGAATGGCGGGTATCCCACAATGAGCAGTTCTTC. Translation gives CSVEWRVSHNEQFF.

This clonotype was seen many times. The genes are TRBV7-2 and TRBJ2-7; 8 nucleotides match TRBD1. The CDR3 contains 15 residues. V trimming: 3 bases; J trimming: 2 bases; junction bases outside the gene matches: 6. CDR1 is SGHTA and CDR2 is FQGNSA in the germline V gene. The CDR3 loop reads CASSFFGQGAYEQYF. CDR3 nucleotides: TGTGCCAGCAGCTTCTTCGGACAGGGTGCCTACGAGCAGTACTTC.

This clonotype was detected a few times. V usage is TRBV30 and J usage is TRBJ2-6; D remains unclear. Trimming stripped 8 bases from V and 0 bases from J, with 8 bases between. Germline CDR1 is GTSNPN and CDR2 is SVGIG (reference sequence). This CDR3 has 13 amino acids. The CDR3 DNA sequence: TGTGCCCGAGACACCTCTGGGGCCAACGTCCTGACTTTC. Translated: CARDTSGANVLTF. Based on the CDR3 plus reference TRBV30 and TRBJ2-6, the full variable domain is SQTIHQWPATLVQPVGSPLSLECTVEGTSNPNLYWYRQAAGRGLQLLFYSVGIGQISSEVPQNLSASRPQDRQFILSSKKLLLSDSGFYLCARDTSGANVLTFGAGSRLTVL.

This clonotype has at least ten counts. The chain couples TRBV28 to TRBJ2-7; D is tentatively TRBD1 or TRBD2 (5 bases each). Trimming took off 4 bases at V and 7 bases at J, with 14 bases between the two ends. Looked up from germline, CDR1 is MDHEN and CDR2 is SYDVKM. CDR3 size: 13 residues. CDR3 nucleotides: TGTGCCAGCAGTTATCCGGGTGGGGGTGAGCAGTACTTC. Translating gives CASSYPGGGEQYF.

In this sample, this clonotype turned up many times. The V gene is TRBV29-1, the J gene TRBJ1-1; no reliable D call. V dropped 5 bases and J dropped 4 bases, with 11 bases sitting between them. Germline CDR1 and CDR2: SQVTM and ANQGSEA. The CDR3 covers 12 residues. This CDR3 is CSVLGWGTEAFF. The DNA of the CDR3 is TGCAGCGTTCTGGGGTGGGGCACTGAAGCTTTCTTT.

Comments on this clonotype: A much larger clone lies one base from this, so it may be a read error. The J gene is TRBJ1-6, the V gene TRBV20-1, with D maybe TRBD1 (5 bases). This CDR3 contains 16 residues. Germline lookup yields CDR1 DFQATT and CDR2 SNEGSKA (reference sequence). CDR3 loop: CSARDHLTGLASPRHF. DNA of the CDR3: TGCAGTGCTAGAGATCACCTCACAGGACTGGCCTCACCCCGCCACTTT.

Regarding this clonotype: One junction end disagrees with the germline gene, perhaps due to a read error. The chain joins TRBV6-2 or TRBV6-3 to TRBJ1-5; TRBD1 aligns across 8 bases. Germline V gene data show CDR1 as MNHEY and CDR2 as SVGEGT. The CDR3 runs 15 residues. As DNA, the CDR3 is TGTGCCTGCAGTTCTACAGGGGGTGGCCATCAGCCCCAGCATTTT. Protein product: CACSSTGGGHQPQHF.

The sample holds a few counts of this clonotype. The V gene is TRBV7-2, the J gene TRBJ1-2; D might be TRBD1 (6 bases). Germline lookup yields CDR1 SGHTA and CDR2 FQGNSA. The CDR3 is 16 residues long. Trimming took off 1 base at V and 4 bases at J, with 16 bases between the two ends. DNA of the CDR3: TGTGCCAGCAGCTTAGTGAAAGGGGGTTACGGCTATGGCTACACCTTC. The encoded protein is CASSLVKGGYGYGYTF.

This chain links TRBV11-2 with TRBJ2-2; 7 bases match TRBD1. After removal of 1 base from V and 1 base from J, the junction contained 3 bases not matched to a gene. The germline CDR1 and CDR2 sequences are SGHAT and FQNNGV. This CDR3 is built from 16 residues. The CDR3 coding sequence is TGTGCCAGCAGCTTAGTAGGGGGCGGGAACACCGGGGAGCTGTTTTTT. Translating gives CASSLVGGGNTGELFF.

This clonotype was picked up many times. The chain links TRBV5-1 to TRBJ2-3; D not certain. This CDR3 is 14 amino acids long. The V gene lost 4 bases and the J gene lost 2 bases, with 11 bases spanning the gap. Germline loops: CDR1 SGHRS, CDR2 YFSETQ. CDR3 in DNA: TGCGCCAGCAGCCTGGACCGAACCACAGATACGCAGTATTTT. This translates into CASSLDRTTDTQYF. Drawing the rest from reference TRBV5-1 and TRBJ2-3, the complete variable domain is KAGVTQTPRYLIKTRGQQVTLSCSPISGHRSVSWYQQTPGQGLQFLFEYFSETQRNKGNFPGRFSGRQFSNSRSEMNVSTLELGDSALYLCASSLDRTTDTQYFGPGTRLTVL.

As regards this clonotype: This may stem from a read error, because a much larger clone lies one nucleotide away. This chain links TRBV4-3 with TRBJ2-1; D is perhaps TRBD1 (6 bases). The tail of the sequence fits TRBJ2-7 better, so the J call may be wrong. Germline assignment: CDR1 LGHNA and CDR2 YSLEER. The CDR3 contains 15 residues. Here the CDR3 reads CASSPKWTVYNEQYF. The CDR3 DNA reads as TGCGCCAGCAGCCCAAAGTGGACAGTCTACAATGAGCAGTACTTC.